Here is one T cell receptor (beta chain) with its context. TCRdb recomputed calls from the reads with MiXCR, one row per CDR3 protein. Of around 740,000 distinct CDR3 sequences listed, 35% to 40% are singletons. The sample originates from a study of T cell repertoires in cytomegalovirus infection. Across the whole study: Both a matching HLA type and CMV infection were indicated by public TCR beta signatures.

The sequence was obtained from a human donor in good health (CMV status not recorded). Some clones in this sample may be carry-over from other donors' samples. The sample taken for sequencing was PBMCs.

The CDR3 here is CSAPDRGRPYNEQFF. The CDR3 region has the DNA TGCAGTGCTCCCGACCGGGGGAGGCCCTACAATGAGCAGTTCTTC. The chain links TRBV20-1 to TRBJ2-1; D perhaps matches TRBD2 (6 bases). The CDR3 consists of 15 residues. V lost 5 bases, J lost 2 bases, and 16 bases lay in between. Per the germline V gene, CDR1 is DFQATT and CDR2 is SNEGSKA (reference sequence).